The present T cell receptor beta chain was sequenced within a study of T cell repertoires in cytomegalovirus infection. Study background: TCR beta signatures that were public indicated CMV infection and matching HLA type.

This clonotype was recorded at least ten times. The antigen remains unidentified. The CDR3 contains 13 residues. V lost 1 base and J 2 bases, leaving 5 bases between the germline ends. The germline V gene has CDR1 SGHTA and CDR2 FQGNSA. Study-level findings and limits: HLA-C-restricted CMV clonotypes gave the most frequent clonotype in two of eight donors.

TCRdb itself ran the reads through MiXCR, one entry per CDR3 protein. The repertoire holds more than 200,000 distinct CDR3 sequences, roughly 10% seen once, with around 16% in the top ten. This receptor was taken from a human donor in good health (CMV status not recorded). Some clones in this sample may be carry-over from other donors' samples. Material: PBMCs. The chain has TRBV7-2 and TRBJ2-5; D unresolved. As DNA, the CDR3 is TGTGCCAGCAGCTTAGGCTTTCAAGAGACCCAGTACTTC. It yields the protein CASSLGFQETQYF.